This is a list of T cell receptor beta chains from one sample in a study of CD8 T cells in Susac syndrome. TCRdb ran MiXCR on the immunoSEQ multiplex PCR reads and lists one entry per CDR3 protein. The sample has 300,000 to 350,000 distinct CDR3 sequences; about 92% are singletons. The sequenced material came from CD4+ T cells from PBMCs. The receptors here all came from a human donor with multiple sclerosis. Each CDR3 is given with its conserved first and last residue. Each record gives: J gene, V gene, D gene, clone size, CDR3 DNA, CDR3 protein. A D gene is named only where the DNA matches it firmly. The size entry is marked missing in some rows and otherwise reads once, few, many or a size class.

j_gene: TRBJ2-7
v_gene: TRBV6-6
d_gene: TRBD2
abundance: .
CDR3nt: TGTGCCAGCAGTTACCCCTTTAGCGGGGCTGGCGGGGAGCAGTACTTC
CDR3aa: CASSYPFSGAGGEQYF

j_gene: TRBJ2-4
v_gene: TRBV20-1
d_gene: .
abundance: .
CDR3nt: TGCAGTGCTAGTGAGAATACCAAAAACATTCAGTACTTC
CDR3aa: CSASENTKNIQYF

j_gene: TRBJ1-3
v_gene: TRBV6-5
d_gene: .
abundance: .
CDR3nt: TGTGCCAGCAGTCCACTGGGGACTGGAAACACCATATATTTT
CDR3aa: CASSPLGTGNTIYF

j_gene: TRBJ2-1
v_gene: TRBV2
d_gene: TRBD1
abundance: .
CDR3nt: TGTGCCAGCGACAGGGCGTCCTACAATGAGCAGTTCTTC
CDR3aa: CASDRASYNEQFF

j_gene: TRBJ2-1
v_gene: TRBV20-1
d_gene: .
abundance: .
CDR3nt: TGCAGTGCTAGAGTTGGTCCGGGGGATGAGCAGTTCTTC
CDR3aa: CSARVGPGDEQFF

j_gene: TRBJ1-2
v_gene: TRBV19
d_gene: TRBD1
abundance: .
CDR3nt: TGTGCCATCACCCGGGACAGGCTTAACTATGGCTACACCTTC
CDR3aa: CAITRDRLNYGYTF

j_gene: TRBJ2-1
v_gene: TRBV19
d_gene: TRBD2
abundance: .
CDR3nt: TGTGCCAGTAGTATCCGGCTAGCGGGAGTCTACAATGAGCAGTTCTTC
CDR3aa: CASSIRLAGVYNEQFF

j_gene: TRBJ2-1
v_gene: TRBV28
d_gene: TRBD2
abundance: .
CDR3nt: TGTGCCAGCAGCCGGACTAGCGGCTCCTTCGACAATGAGCAGTTCTTC
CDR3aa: CASSRTSGSFDNEQFF

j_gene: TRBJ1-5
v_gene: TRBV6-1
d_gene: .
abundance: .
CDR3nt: TGTGCCAGCAGTGACTATGACCAGGGTGGCAATCAGCCCCAGCATTTT
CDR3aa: CASSDYDQGGNQPQHF

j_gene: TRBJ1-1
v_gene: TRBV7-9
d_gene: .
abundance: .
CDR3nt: TGTGCCAGCAGCTCCGCCCCTGAAGCTTTCTTT
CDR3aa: CASSSAPEAFF

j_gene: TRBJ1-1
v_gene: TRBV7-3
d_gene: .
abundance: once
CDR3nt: TGTGCCAGCAGCCCCGACCCACGGGGAGAAGCTTTCTTT
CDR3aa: CASSPDPRGEAFF

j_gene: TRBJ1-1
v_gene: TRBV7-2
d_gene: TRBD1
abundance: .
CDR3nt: TGTGCCAGCAGCTGGGGACAGATCCTCACTGAAGCTTTCTTT
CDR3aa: CASSWGQILTEAFF

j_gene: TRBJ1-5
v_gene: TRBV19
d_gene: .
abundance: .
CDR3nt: TGTGCCAGTAATCCCGGGACTGACACCCCGCCCCAGCATTTT
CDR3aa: CASNPGTDTPPQHF

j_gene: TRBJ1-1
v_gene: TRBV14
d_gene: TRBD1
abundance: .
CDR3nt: TGTGCCAGCAGCCAAGATGGGGACAGGGTGATGAACACTGAAGCTTTCTTT
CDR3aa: CASSQDGDRVMNTEAFF

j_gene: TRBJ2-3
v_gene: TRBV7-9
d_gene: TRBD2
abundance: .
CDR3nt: TGTGCCAGCAGCTCCCCGCGGACTAGCGGGGGGGCAGATACGCAGTATTTT
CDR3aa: CASSSPRTSGGADTQYF

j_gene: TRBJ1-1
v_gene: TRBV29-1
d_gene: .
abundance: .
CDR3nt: TGCAGCGTGCTTCTCGGGACACATAAAGCTTTCTTT
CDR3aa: CSVLLGTHKAFF

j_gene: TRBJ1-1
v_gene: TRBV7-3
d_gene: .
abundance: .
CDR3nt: TGTGCCAGCAGCTTAATTGGGGGAGGAAGCGCTGAAGCTTTCTTT
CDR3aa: CASSLIGGGSAEAFF

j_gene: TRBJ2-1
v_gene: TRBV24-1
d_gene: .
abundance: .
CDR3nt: TGTGCCACCAGTGATGCCCGAAGAGCGGACGCCTTCAATGAGCAGTTCTTC
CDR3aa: CATSDARRADAFNEQFF

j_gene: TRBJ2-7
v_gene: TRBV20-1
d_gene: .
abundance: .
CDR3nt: TGCAGTGCTAGAGGAGGGAACGAGCAGTACTTC
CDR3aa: CSARGGNEQYF

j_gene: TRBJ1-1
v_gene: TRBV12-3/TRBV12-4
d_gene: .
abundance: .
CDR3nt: TGTGCCAGCAGTTTTATAACTGAAGCTTTCTTT
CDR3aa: CASSFITEAFF

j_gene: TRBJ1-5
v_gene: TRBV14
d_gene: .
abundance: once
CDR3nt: TGTGCCAGCAGCCGGTTGGGCAGAAAGAATCAGCCCCAGCATTTT
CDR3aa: CASSRLGRKNQPQHF

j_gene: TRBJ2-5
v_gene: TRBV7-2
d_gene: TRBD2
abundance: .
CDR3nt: TGTGCCAGCAGCCTCCCCATTGTAGCGGGGCACCAAGAGACCCAGTACTTC
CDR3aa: CASSLPIVAGHQETQYF

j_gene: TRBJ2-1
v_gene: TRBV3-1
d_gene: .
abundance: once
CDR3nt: TGTGCCAGCAGCCAACGGCTAGCCTTGGACAGCAATAACAATGAGCAGTTCTTC
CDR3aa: CASSQRLALDSNNNEQFF

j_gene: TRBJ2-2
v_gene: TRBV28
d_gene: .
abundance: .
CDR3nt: TGTGCCAGCAGTTTGCTTCGGCACACCGGGGAGCTGTTTTTT
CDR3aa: CASSLLRHTGELFF

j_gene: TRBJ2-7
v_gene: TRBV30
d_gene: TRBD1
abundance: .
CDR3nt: TGTGCCTGGAGTCCCCGAGGGGGCGCCTCCTACGAGCAGTACTTC
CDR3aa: CAWSPRGGASYEQYF

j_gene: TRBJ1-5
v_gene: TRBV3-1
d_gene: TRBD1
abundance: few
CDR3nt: TGTGCCAGCAGTCACAGGGGCGGGAATCAGCCCCAGCATTTT
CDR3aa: CASSHRGGNQPQHF

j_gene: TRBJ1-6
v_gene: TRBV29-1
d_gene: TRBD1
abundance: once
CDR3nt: TGCAGCGTTCGAGACAGGGGGGATTCACCCCTCCACTTT
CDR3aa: CSVRDRGDSPLHF

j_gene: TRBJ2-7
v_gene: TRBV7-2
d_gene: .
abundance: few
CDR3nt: TGTGCCAGCAGCTTGGGGGTGGGGCGAACCCACGAGCAGTACTTC
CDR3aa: CASSLGVGRTHEQYF

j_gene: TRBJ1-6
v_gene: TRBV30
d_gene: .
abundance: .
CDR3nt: TGTGCCTGGAGTGTAAGGAGCTCCTATAATTCACCCCTCCACTTT
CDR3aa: CAWSVRSSYNSPLHF

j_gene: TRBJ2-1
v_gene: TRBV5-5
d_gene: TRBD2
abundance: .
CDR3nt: TGTGCCAGCAGGCCCTTAGCGGGGGGACCCAGGGCTGAGCAGTTCTTC
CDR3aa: CASRPLAGGPRAEQFF

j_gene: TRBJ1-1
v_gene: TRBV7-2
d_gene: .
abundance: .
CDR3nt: TGTGCCAGCAGCGCGACTCGGGGGGGTAACACTGAAGCTTTCTTT
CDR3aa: CASSATRGGNTEAFF

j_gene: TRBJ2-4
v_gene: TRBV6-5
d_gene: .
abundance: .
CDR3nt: TGTGCCAGCAGTTACAGTTCCCCAGGAGACATTCAGTACTTC
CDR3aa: CASSYSSPGDIQYF

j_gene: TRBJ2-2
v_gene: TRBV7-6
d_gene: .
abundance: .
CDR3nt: TGTGCCAGCAGCCCGGGGTCCGGGACAAGGGCCGGGGAGCTGTTTTTT
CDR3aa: CASSPGSGTRAGELFF